One sample yielded the 10 T cell receptor beta chains listed below, sequenced in a study of T cell changes during pregnancy in multiple sclerosis. Here immunoSEQ multiplex PCR was the method, and the copy in TCRdb shows in-frame clones only, minus some. In the table there are 35,000 to 45,000 clones, 75% to 95% of which are singletons. This material consisted of CD4+ T cells from peripheral blood mononuclear cells, taken after pregnancy. The receptors were gathered from a female donor in good health, enrolled as a control in a pregnancy study.

V is TRBV5-4 and J is TRBJ1-1; 9 nucleotides align to TRBD1. The CDR3 extends over 14 amino acids. From germline, CDR1 is SGHNT and CDR2 YYREEE (reference sequence). Trimming removed 2 bases from V and 10 bases from J; junction bases left unmatched: 9. The chain's CDR3 is CASSFERQGELAFF. The CDR3 DNA follows: TGTGCCAGCAGCTTTGAAAGACAGGGGGAATTAGCTTTCTTT. Filled out from reference TRBV5-4 and TRBJ1-1, the complete variable domain reads ETGVTQSPTHLIKTRGQQVTLRCSSQSGHNTVSWYQQALGQGPQFIFQYYREEENGRGNFPPRFSGLQFPNYSSELNVNALELDDSALYLCASSFERQGELAFFGQGTRLTVV.

The chain links TRBV28 to TRBJ1-2; D uncertain. Germline CDR1 is MDHEN and CDR2 is SYDVKM. Trimming left V 6 bases short and J 4 bases short, with 21 bases between. The CDR3 extends over 16 amino acids. CDR3: CASSLPGREWSYGYTF. The CDR3 nucleotides are TGTGCCAGCAGCCTCCCCGGGAGGGAATGGAGCTATGGCTACACCTTC.

The CDR3 DNA reads TGTGCCAGCAGTGACGCTAACTATGGCTACACCTTC. This gives the protein CASSDANYGYTF. J is TRBJ1-2 and V is TRBV6-1; unclear D gene. Germline V gene lookup returns CDR1 MNHNS and CDR2 SASEGT. With 3 bases removed from V and 0 bases from J, the gap between germline ends came to 2 bases. The CDR3 runs 12 residues.

The chain carries TRBV6-4 and TRBJ2-3; weak D call: TRBD2 (6 bases). V lost 4 bases and J 2 bases, leaving 13 bases between the germline ends. This CDR3 is 15 amino acids long. Germline V gene lookup returns CDR1 MRHNA and CDR2 SNTAGT. DNA for the CDR3: TGTGCCAGCAGTGTACGCGGGGAGCCCACAGATACGCAGTATTTT. Encoded protein: CASSVRGEPTDTQYF.

The chain employs TRBV14 and TRBJ2-1; TRBD2 matches at 9 bases. The CDR3 sequence is 17 residues long. Germline assignment: CDR1 SGHDN and CDR2 FVKESK. The V gene end was trimmed by 1 base and the J gene end by 9 bases; junction bases not matched to a gene: 13. The CDR3: CASSQVTGASGTLEQFF. CDR3 sequence (DNA): TGTGCCAGCAGCCAAGTGACTGGGGCTAGCGGGACCCTTGAGCAGTTCTTC.

The chain recombines TRBV7-9 with TRBJ2-7; TRBD1 is a possible D gene (5 bases). V was trimmed by 1 base and J by 8 bases, leaving 24 bases between them. CDR1 and CDR2 from the germline V gene are SEHNR and FQNEAQ (reference sequence). This CDR3 comprises 17 residues. The CDR3 coding sequence is TGTGCCAGCAGCTTAGGGGTGTTGCGGCAGGGCTCTACGAAGCAGTACTTC. It specifies CASSLGVLRQGSTKQYF. Based on the CDR3 plus reference TRBV7-9 and TRBJ2-7, the full variable domain is DTGVSQNPRHKITKRGQNVTFRCDPISEHNRLYWYRQTLGQGPEFLTYFQNEAQLEKSRLLSDRFSAERPKGSFSTLEIQRTEQGDSAMYLCASSLGVLRQGSTKQYFGPGTRLTVT.

The genes are TRBV5-1 and TRBJ2-3, with D perhaps TRBD2 (7 bases). The length of the CDR3 is 20 residues. The germline V gene encodes CDR1 SGHRS and CDR2 YFSETQ. Trimming removed 1 base from V and 3 bases from J, with 27 bases in between. The CDR3 DNA reads as TGCGCCAGCAGCTTGCTCATGCTGGGTATATCAGGGGAGGGTACAGATACGCAGTATTTT. It codes for CASSLLMLGISGEGTDTQYF.

V gene TRBV5-4 combines with J gene TRBJ2-7; 13 bases align to TRBD2. Unmatched junction bases numbered 10, after V lost 4 bases and J lost 6 bases. Germline loops: CDR1 SGHNT, CDR2 YYREEE (reference sequence). CDR3 length: 16 residues. The DNA of the CDR3 is TGTGCCAGCAGCCTCCCAACTAGCGGGGGGGCCCGCGAGCAGTACTTC. It specifies CASSLPTSGGAREQYF.

This chain connects TRBV5-1 to TRBJ1-1, with D possibly matching TRBD1 (5 bases). Between the trimmed V and J ends, which lost 0 bases and 9 bases, there was a span of 9 bases. CDR1 and CDR2 from the germline V gene are SGHRS and YFSETQ. The CDR3 spans 12 residues. CDR3 residues: CASSLAGRQAFF. In DNA form, the CDR3 reads TGCGCCAGCAGCTTGGCAGGGCGGCAAGCTTTCTTT. Full variable domain (rest looked up from reference TRBV5-1 and TRBJ1-1): KAGVTQTPRYLIKTRGQQVTLSCSPISGHRSVSWYQQTPGQGLQFLFEYFSETQRNKGNFPGRFSGRQFSNSRSEMNVSTLELGDSALYLCASSLAGRQAFFGQGTRLTVV.

The chain employs TRBV28 and TRBJ2-7; TRBD1 might be the D (5 bases). Germline CDR1 MDHEN, CDR2 SYDVKM. Trimming cost V 2 bases and J 4 bases, with 15 bases left between them. The length of the CDR3 is 15 residues. The CDR3 DNA reads TGTGCCAGCAGTTTAGGTACAGGCGGTGGGTACGAGCAGTACTTC. It codes for CASSLGTGGGYEQYF.